Listed here are 18 T cell receptor beta chains from one sample, sequenced in a study of technical replicates of blood from a handful of donors. Produced via immunoSEQ multiplex PCR; TCRdb's table is partial and in-frame only. Among 65,000 to 85,000 clones, about nine tenths were seen once, and the ten largest hold 0.3% to 0.45%. Specimen: T cells isolated from PBMCs. The origin of the receptors is a human donor in good health.

The chain carries TRBV5-1 and TRBJ2-1, with a weak D call TRBD1 (5 bases). The germline V gene encodes CDR1 SGHRS and CDR2 YFSETQ. The CDR3 spans 18 residues. V was trimmed by 0 bases and J by 0 bases, leaving 16 bases between them. CDR3 sequence (DNA): TGCGCCAGCAGCTTGGCCCATCAGGGTTTTAGCTCCTACAATGAGCAGTTCTTC. Amino acid sequence: CASSLAHQGFSSYNEQFF.

The rearrangement joins TRBV6-6 to TRBJ1-4, with D tentatively TRBD1 (5 bases). V was clipped by 6 bases and J by 8 bases, with 16 bases between them. CDR1 and CDR2 (germline): MNHNY, SVGAGI (reference sequence). The CDR3 runs 14 residues. The CDR3 here is CASRGGGGGEKLFF. Here the CDR3 DNA reads TGTGCCAGCAGGGGTGGGGGAGGTGGAGAAAAACTGTTTTTT.

The chain employs TRBV7-2 and TRBJ2-3; D perhaps matches TRBD2 (6 bases). Looked up from germline, CDR1 is SGHTA and CDR2 is FQGNSA. The CDR3 spans 15 residues. Trimming took off 6 bases at V and 4 bases at J, with 17 bases between the two ends. The CDR3 DNA sequence: TGTGCCAGCAGTACCGGGACTGGAACCTCAGATACGCAGTATTTT. This translates into CASSTGTGTSDTQYF.

The CDR3 spells CASTVTPNTGELFF. The CDR3 coding sequence is TGTGCCAGCACCGTGACACCGAACACCGGGGAGCTGTTTTTT. The chain is built from TRBV27 and TRBJ2-2; unclear D gene. Germline lookup yields CDR1 MNHEY and CDR2 SMNVEV (reference sequence). Trimming left V 7 bases short and J 0 bases short, with 9 bases between. This CDR3 spans 14 amino acids.

The genes are TRBV25-1 and TRBJ1-1; D possibly corresponds to TRBD1 (5 bases). Germline-derived CDR1 and CDR2 are MGHDK and SYGVNS. The CDR3 loop spans 14 amino acids. V lost 3 bases, J lost 0 bases, and 8 bases lay in between. DNA of the CDR3: TGTGCCAGCAGTGAGGGGGGTATGAACACTGAAGCTTTCTTT. Its translation: CASSEGGMNTEAFF.

The chain employs TRBV2 and TRBJ1-1, with D perhaps TRBD1 (6 bases). The germline CDR1 and CDR2 sequences are SNHLY and FYNNEI. This CDR3 comprises 13 residues. V dropped 4 bases and J dropped 4 bases, with 10 bases sitting between them. CDR3 amino acids: CASSGTEGTEAFF. The CDR3 bases are TGTGCCAGCAGTGGGACAGAGGGCACTGAAGCTTTCTTT.

The chain is built from TRBV2 and TRBJ2-3, with D unclear. This CDR3 is built from 12 residues. Germline CDR1 SNHLY, CDR2 FYNNEI. The V end was cut by 7 bases, the J end by 4 bases, with 9 bases between. In DNA, the CDR3 is TGTGCCAGCAAATCCGGTCCAGATACGCAGTATTTT. Its protein product is CASKSGPDTQYF.

The gene calls are TRBV7-7 and TRBJ2-6; unclear D gene. This CDR3 is 19 amino acids long. CDR1 and CDR2 from the germline V gene are SSHAT and FNYEAQ (reference sequence). As DNA, the CDR3 is TGTGCTAGCCATCAGCCTCCGACGGGTCTTAAATCTGGGGCCAACGTCCTGACTTTC. Residues: CASHQPPTGLKSGANVLTF. The complete variable domain, with remaining parts taken from reference TRBV7-7 and TRBJ2-6, reads GAGVSQSPRYKVTKRGQDVTLRCDPISSHATLYWYQQALGQGPEFLTYFNYEAQPDKSGLPSDRFSAERPEGSISTLTIQRTEQRDSAMYRCASHQPPTGLKSGANVLTFGAGSRLTVL.

This sequence joins TRBV2 and TRBJ1-1; D gene unclear. Between the trimmed V and J ends, which lost 4 bases and 0 bases, there was a span of 12 bases. The CDR3 covers 15 residues. In germline, CDR1 is SNHLY, CDR2 FYNNEI. The CDR3 DNA reads as TGTGCCAGCAGTGGCGGCAGAGGAATGAACACTGAAGCTTTCTTT. It encodes CASSGGRGMNTEAFF. Based on the CDR3 plus reference TRBV2 and TRBJ1-1, the full variable domain is EPEVTQTPSHQVTQMGQEVILRCVPISNHLYFYWYRQILGQKVEFLVSFYNNEISEKSEIFDDQFSVERPDGSNFTLKIRSTKLEDSAMYFCASSGGRGMNTEAFFGQGTRLTVV.

V gene TRBV12-5 combines with J gene TRBJ1-2; the D is unclear. Germline-derived CDR1 and CDR2 are LGHNT and FRNRAP. The CDR3 consists of 15 residues. Trimming removed 0 bases at V and 6 bases at J, with 14 bases between. CDR3 nucleotides: TGTGCTAGTGGTTTGGTACAGTCGGCAGTAAATGGCTACACCTTC. This codes for CASGLVQSAVNGYTF.

The chain carries TRBV9 and TRBJ2-7; 7 bases align to TRBD2. J lost 6 bases, V lost 0 bases, and 3 bases had no gene match. Germline CDR1 is SGDLS and CDR2 is YYNGEE. The CDR3 has 13 residues. DNA for the CDR3: TGTGCCAGCAGCGTAGGGGAGGGGCGCGAGCAGTACTTC. Amino acids: CASSVGEGREQYF.

The chain employs TRBV27 and TRBJ1-1; perhaps TRBD1 as D (6 bases). The CDR3 length is 14 residues. From germline, CDR1 is MNHEY and CDR2 SMNVEV (reference sequence). V lost 4 bases and J 5 bases, leaving 14 bases between the germline ends. This CDR3 is CASSSNRDWTEAFF. CDR3 nucleotide sequence: TGTGCCAGCAGTTCCAACAGGGATTGGACTGAAGCTTTCTTT.

The gene calls are TRBV5-6 and TRBJ1-4; D is ambiguous. Germline loops: CDR1 SGHDT, CDR2 YYEEEE. The CDR3 is made up of 16 amino acids. Trimming removed 1 base from V and 0 bases from J, with 10 bases in between. The CDR3 loop reads CASSLTRSSTNEKLFF. In DNA, the CDR3 is TGTGCCAGCAGCTTGACCAGGTCTTCAACTAATGAAAAACTGTTTTTT.

CDR3 sequence: CASNLAGSTDTQYF. CDR3 coding DNA: TGTGCCAGCAATCTAGCGGGAAGCACAGATACGCAGTATTTT. The gene calls are TRBV25-1 and TRBJ2-3; 9 bases align to TRBD2. The J segment lost 0 bases and the V segment lost 7 bases, leaving 2 bases of the junction unmatched. The CDR3 consists of 14 residues. The germline V gene encodes CDR1 MGHDK and CDR2 SYGVNS.

V is TRBV2 and J is TRBJ2-7; the match to TRBD2 covers 14 bases. With V trimmed by 3 bases and J by 4 bases, 5 bases remained unmatched. Germline V gene data show CDR1 as SNHLY and CDR2 as FYNNEI. This CDR3 has 16 residues. CDR3 amino acids: CASSDLGTSGSYEQYF. CDR3 coding DNA: TGTGCCAGCAGTGACTTGGGGACTAGCGGGAGTTACGAGCAGTACTTC.

The chain couples TRBV6-4 to TRBJ2-1, with 7 bases matching TRBD1. Losses at the gene ends were 4 bases for V and 6 bases for J; bases not matched to a gene: 3. The germline gives CDR1 MRHNA, CDR2 SNTAGT. CDR3 length: 13 amino acids. This CDR3 is CASSGGTANEQFF. CDR3 in DNA: TGTGCCAGCAGTGGAGGGACAGCCAATGAGCAGTTCTTC.

This chain connects TRBV2 to TRBJ2-1, with D unclear. V was trimmed by 2 bases and J by 2 bases, leaving 16 bases between them. CDR3 length: 17 residues. Per the germline V gene, CDR1 is SNHLY and CDR2 is FYNNEI. The CDR3 sequence: CASSEINQKPTYNEQFF. CDR3 nucleotide sequence: TGTGCCAGCAGTGAAATAAACCAAAAGCCTACCTACAATGAGCAGTTCTTC. Drawing the rest from reference TRBV2 and TRBJ2-1, the complete variable domain is EPEVTQTPSHQVTQMGQEVILRCVPISNHLYFYWYRQILGQKVEFLVSFYNNEISEKSEIFDDQFSVERPDGSNFTLKIRSTKLEDSAMYFCASSEINQKPTYNEQFFGPGTRLTVL.

This sequence joins TRBV7-9 and TRBJ1-1; D ambiguous. Germline V lookup: CDR1 SEHNR, CDR2 FQNEAQ (reference sequence). The V end lost 5 bases, the J end lost 10 bases, and 20 bases lay between the germline ends. This CDR3 is built from 14 residues. The CDR3 DNA sequence: TGTGCCAGCAGCCGAACTGGGAACTACGGAGGAGCTTTCTTT. Its translation: CASSRTGNYGGAFF.